Listed here are 27 T cell receptor beta chains from one sample, sequenced in a study of blood T cell repertoires in COVID-19. Assay used: immunoSEQ multiplex PCR; TCRdb lists only in-frame clones, some missing. The sample lists 200,000 or so clones, approximately 80% occurring once. The specimen sequenced was peripheral blood. These receptors came from a man aged 40-50 years who had recovered from COVID-19.

V is TRBV10-2 and J is TRBJ2-5, with 8 bases aligning to TRBD1. Germline V gene sequence: CDR1 WSHSY, CDR2 SAAADI. This CDR3 contains 12 residues. Germline trimming cut 6 bases from V and 3 bases from J; bases unmatched to any gene: 0. CDR3 DNA sequence: TGCGCCAGCAGGGACAGGGAAGAGACCCAGTACTTC. It codes for CASRDREETQYF.

V gene TRBV27 combines with J gene TRBJ2-7; weak D call: TRBD1 (5 bases). Looked up from germline, CDR1 is MNHEY and CDR2 is SMNVEV (reference sequence). The CDR3 totals 14 residues. Between the trimmed V and J ends, which lost 5 bases and 0 bases, there was a span of 11 bases. This CDR3 is CASSGAHSSYEQYF. For the CDR3, the DNA is TGTGCCAGCAGTGGGGCACACTCCTCCTACGAGCAGTACTTC.

This clone came up once. The rearrangement links TRBV6-5 to TRBJ1-1, with D possibly matching TRBD1 (6 bases). V was clipped by 2 bases and J by 3 bases, with 13 bases between them. The CDR3 spans 15 residues. The germline V gene has CDR1 MNHEY and CDR2 SVGAGI. The CDR3 nucleotides are TGTGCCAGCAGTTACGTCGGACAGAAGTACACTGAAGCTTTCTTT. Its translation: CASSYVGQKYTEAFF.

The chain couples TRBV4-3 to TRBJ2-1; TRBD2 aligns across 8 bases. CDR3 length: 17 amino acids. V shed 0 bases, J shed 4 bases, and the junction held 8 bases outside the gene matches. Germline V gives CDR1 LGHNA, CDR2 YSLEER. DNA of the CDR3: TGCGCCAGCAGCCAAGATATTGAGAGCGGGAGATACAATGAGCAGTTCTTC. Translating it yields CASSQDIESGRYNEQFF.

The chain couples TRBV19 to TRBJ1-4; D not resolved. V lost 3 bases and J 8 bases, leaving 10 bases between the germline ends. CDR1 and CDR2 from the germline V gene are LNHDA and SQIVND (reference sequence). The CDR3 has 13 residues. CDR3 DNA: TGTGCCAGTAGTATTACAGATTGGGAAAAACTGTTTTTT. It is translated as CASSITDWEKLFF.

The rearrangement links TRBV10-1 to TRBJ2-7; 8 bases fit TRBD1. Trimming took 4 bases from V and 4 from J; bases not matched to a gene: 3. This CDR3 is built from 13 residues. In germline, CDR1 is WNHNN, CDR2 SYGVQD (reference sequence). CDR3 region: CASSAGGLYEQYF. CDR3 in DNA: TGCGCCAGCAGTGCAGGGGGCCTGTACGAGCAGTACTTC.

The V call is TRBV6-2 or TRBV6-3, the J call TRBJ2-1; D unclear. The CDR3 is 11 residues long. Trimming left V 6 bases short and J 10 bases short, with 10 bases between. Germline V gene data show CDR1 as MNHEY and CDR2 as SVGEGT. The CDR3 protein is CASSPKSEQFF. The CDR3 nucleotides read TGTGCCAGCAGCCCAAAAAGCGAGCAGTTCTTC.

This clone was seen a few times. The chain recombines TRBV2 with TRBJ1-3; TRBD1 matches 7 bases. CDR3 length: 16 residues. The germline CDR1 and CDR2 sequences are SNHLY and FYNNEI. After removal of 6 bases from V and 0 bases from J, the junction contained 8 bases not matched to a gene. The CDR3 spells CASSLEGAASGNTIYF. In DNA form, the CDR3 reads TGTGCCAGCAGCCTTGAGGGGGCAGCCTCTGGAAACACCATATATTTT.

V is TRBV3-1 (or the pseudogene TRBV3-2) and J is TRBJ1-2; D is unresolved. The V end lost 2 bases, the J end lost 0 bases, and 13 bases lay between the germline ends. The CDR3 spans 16 residues. CDR1 LGHDT and CDR2 YNNKEL come from the germline V gene (reference sequence). The CDR3 DNA is TGTGCCAGCAGCCAAACGTCCAATCCTACTAACTATGGCTACACCTTC. This codes for CASSQTSNPTNYGYTF.

The CDR3 spells CASSISTRGETQYF. In DNA form, the CDR3 reads TGCGCCAGCAGTATCTCTACCAGGGGAGAGACCCAGTACTTC. The chain has TRBV5-1 and TRBJ2-5; D is possibly TRBD1 (6 bases). The germline gives CDR1 SGHRS, CDR2 YFSETQ. The CDR3 has 14 amino acids. Trimming stripped 5 bases from V and 4 bases from J, with 15 bases between.

V and J are TRBV9 and TRBJ1-1; 7 nucleotides line up with TRBD1. The CDR3 length is 16 residues. Germline CDR1 and CDR2: SGDLS and YYNGEE. J lost 0 bases, V lost 3 bases, and 8 bases had no gene match. The CDR3 DNA reads as TGTGCCAGCAGCGATGGGACAGACTTTATGAACACTGAAGCTTTCTTT. As protein: CASSDGTDFMNTEAFF.

This clone was counted once. J is TRBJ2-3 and V is TRBV12-3 or TRBV12-4; TRBD2 might be the D (5 bases). This CDR3 is 12 amino acids long. Between the trimmed V and J ends, which lost 5 bases and 11 bases, there was a span of 14 bases. The CDR3 DNA reads as TGTGCCAGCAGTCACGTGTCCGGGGAGCAGTATTTT. The encoded protein is CASSHVSGEQYF.

The rearrangement joins TRBV7-9 to TRBJ1-1; 7 bases line up with TRBD1. In germline, CDR1 is SEHNR, CDR2 FQNEAQ (reference sequence). The CDR3 is 18 residues long. The V segment lost 5 bases and the J segment 3 bases; nucleotides outside the gene matches: 18. In nucleotides, the CDR3 is TGTGCCAGCAGCCCCAGCTACGGACAGGCGGAGAGCGACACTGAAGCTTTCTTT. Protein sequence: CASSPSYGQAESDTEAFF.

Here the CDR3 DNA reads TGCGCCAGCAGGGATACAGGGGGGGGAGAGACCCAGTACTTC. This sequence encodes CASRDTGGGETQYF. This chain joins TRBV4-3 and TRBJ2-5; tentative D call: TRBD1 (8 bases). The CDR3 runs to 14 residues. CDR1 and CDR2 (germline): LGHNA, YSLEER. Trimming cost V 6 bases and J 4 bases, with 15 bases left between them.

This sequence joins TRBV30 and TRBJ2-7; 8 bases are a match to TRBD1. In germline, CDR1 is GTSNPN, CDR2 SVGIG (reference sequence). Trimming at V came to 5 bases and at J to 4 bases, leaving 7 bases not matched to a gene. CDR3 size: 13 residues. The CDR3 reads CAWGQGAGYEQYF. CDR3 sequence (DNA): TGTGCCTGGGGACAGGGTGCCGGGTACGAGCAGTACTTC.

Worth noting for this clone: Other DNA sequences from this sample encode an identical CDR3 as well. The rearrangement links TRBV19 to TRBJ1-2, with D uncertain. The V gene lost 5 bases and the J gene lost 0 bases, with 7 bases spanning the gap. The CDR3 loop spans 13 amino acids. Germline loops: CDR1 LNHDA, CDR2 SQIVND (reference sequence). The CDR3 DNA follows: TGTGCCAGTAGTTACAGAGCTAACTATGGCTACACCTTC. Translation: CASSYRANYGYTF.

The rearrangement joins TRBV2 to TRBJ2-7; no clear D gene. CDR1 SNHLY and CDR2 FYNNEI come from the germline V gene. The CDR3 is 11 residues long. The germline V and J ends were trimmed by 6 bases and 7 bases, with 10 bases remaining between them. The CDR3 here is CASSRNWEQYF. The CDR3 nucleotides read TGTGCCAGCAGCCGCAACTGGGAGCAGTACTTC.

This clone has a single count. The rearrangement links TRBV5-1 to TRBJ2-7; 7 bases match TRBD1. The CDR3 has 18 residues. The germline V gene has CDR1 SGHRS and CDR2 YFSETQ. V shed 2 bases and J 2 bases; nucleotides not matched to a gene: 16. In DNA form, the CDR3 reads TGCGCCAGCAGCTTCTTACCCCCACGAGGGGGCCCACCCTACGAGCAGTACTTC. Protein sequence: CASSFLPPRGGPPYEQYF.

In this sample, this clone turned up once. The chain recombines TRBV19 with TRBJ1-2, with D possibly matching TRBD1 (6 bases). The germline gives CDR1 LNHDA, CDR2 SQIVND (reference sequence). V was shortened by 5 bases and J by 5 bases, with 12 bases between the two germline ends. This CDR3 spans 13 amino acids. Here the CDR3 reads CASSPNRVYGYTF. CDR3 coding DNA: TGTGCCAGTAGTCCAAACAGGGTTTATGGCTACACCTTC.

The count of this clone is one. The chain couples TRBV19 to TRBJ1-2; no firm D call. Germline values: CDR1 LNHDA, CDR2 SQIVND (reference sequence). CDR3 length: 14 amino acids. Trimming removed 8 bases at V and 3 bases at J, with 16 bases between. CDR3 sequence (DNA): TGTGCCAGTGTACCCACACGAATGGACTATGGCTACACCTTC. The encoded protein is CASVPTRMDYGYTF.

The chain combines TRBV3-1 (or the pseudogene TRBV3-2) with TRBJ1-5, with D perhaps matching TRBD1 (5 bases). Trimming shortened V by 1 base and J by 2 bases, and 12 bases separated the two germline ends. CDR1 LGHDT and CDR2 YNNKEL come from the germline V gene (reference sequence). CDR3 length: 16 residues. The CDR3 region has the DNA TGTGCCAGCAGCCAAGCCAGGGCCCGGGGCAATCAGCCCCAGCATTTT. Translating it yields CASSQARARGNQPQHF.

The V and J genes are TRBV12-3 or TRBV12-4 and TRBJ2-3, with 10 bases matching TRBD1. This CDR3 has 13 residues. J was trimmed by 11 bases and V by 9 bases; bases with no gene match: 11. CDR3 sequence reads: CASGDRGSLGQYF. CDR3 sequence (DNA): TGTGCCAGTGGGGACAGGGGCTCACTGGGGCAGTATTTT.

This clone has only one observation. This chain links TRBV7-2 with TRBJ2-3, with 9 bases lining up with TRBD2. The CDR3 is made up of 18 amino acids. The V gene end was trimmed by 4 bases and the J gene end by 4 bases; junction bases not matched to a gene: 15. Germline CDR1 and CDR2: SGHTA and FQGNSA. The DNA of the CDR3 is TGTGCCAGCAGCTCCCCCCTGGCTAGCGGGATTGTCTCAGATACGCAGTATTTT. Its protein product is CASSSPLASGIVSDTQYF.

The chain employs TRBV2 and TRBJ2-2; D possibly corresponds to TRBD1 (6 bases). V was shortened by 11 bases and J by 4 bases, with 17 bases between the two germline ends. The CDR3 loop spans 14 amino acids. Per the germline V gene, CDR1 is SNHLY and CDR2 is FYNNEI. The CDR3 region has the DNA TGTGCCGGGACACCACGGGATAGCACCGGGGAGCTGTTTTTT. Its translation is CAGTPRDSTGELFF.

This sequence joins TRBV14 and TRBJ1-1, with D hard to call. CDR3 length equals 13 residues. CDR1 and CDR2 from the germline V gene are SGHDN and FVKESK. The germline V and J ends were trimmed by 4 bases and 2 bases, with 8 bases remaining between them. The CDR3 reads CASSRQVNTEAFF. The CDR3 nucleotides read TGTGCCAGCAGCCGGCAGGTTAACACTGAAGCTTTCTTT.

This sequence joins TRBV2 and TRBJ2-1; possibly TRBD2 for D (5 bases). Germline CDR1 is SNHLY and CDR2 is FYNNEI. This CDR3 contains 21 residues. V lost 3 bases and J 7 bases, leaving 34 bases between the germline ends. CDR3 DNA: TGTGCCAGCAGTGATCCCAACCTGAGCGGAAGACCTCATGACCCTGGGAATGAGCAGTTCTTC. Translating it yields CASSDPNLSGRPHDPGNEQFF.

This sequence joins TRBV3-1 (or the pseudogene TRBV3-2) and TRBJ2-3, with 8 bases identical to TRBD2. CDR3 length: 19 residues. Per germline, CDR1 LGHDT and CDR2 YNNKEL (reference sequence). V dropped 0 bases and J dropped 3; count of bases not matched to a gene: 14. The CDR3 DNA follows: TGTGCCAGCAGCCAAGATAGCATCAGCGGGAGAAATGGGACAGATACGCAGTATTTT. Its translation is CASSQDSISGRNGTDTQYF.